This passage covers 21 T cell receptor beta chains from one sample sequenced in a study of monozygotic twins with inflammatory bowel disease. From the 5' RACE reads, TCRdb lists one entry per CDR3 protein and no DNA. This sample's clone table lists 350,000 to 400,000 distinct CDR3 sequences. The sample comprised blood. These receptors all come from a human donor with ulcerative colitis or Crohn's disease, or a healthy co-twin of an affected twin (not recorded which).

J is TRBJ2-3 and V is TRBV4-3; TCRdb picks TRBD2, but there is no DNA to check that call. Germline CDR1 and CDR2: LGHNA and YSLEER. The CDR3 extends over 17 amino acids. This CDR3 reads CASSLTPGTSGPDTQYF.

CDR3: CASSSSSGGGEQFF. The rearrangement links TRBV12-3 or TRBV12-4 to TRBJ2-1; absent DNA, TCRdb's TRBD2 call cannot be checked. The CDR3 extends over 14 amino acids.

The gene calls are TRBV20-1 and TRBJ2-1; the D call from TCRdb, TRBD1, cannot be confirmed without DNA. The germline V gene has CDR1 DFQATT and CDR2 SNEGSKA (reference sequence). The CDR3 extends over 15 amino acids. The CDR3 here is CSASGDTRRYNEQFF.

V is TRBV20-1 and J is TRBJ1-2; TCRdb gives TRBD1 as the D gene, but with no DNA this cannot be confirmed. The germline V gene has CDR1 DFQATT and CDR2 SNEGSKA (reference sequence). This CDR3 has 16 amino acids. The CDR3 here is CSAPVGQGAWVYGYTF.

The chain joins TRBV28 to TRBJ2-3; the D call from TCRdb, TRBD1, cannot be confirmed without DNA. CDR1 and CDR2 (germline): MDHEN, SYDVKM. This CDR3 region has 16 residues. The CDR3 spells CASSFNQGFWTDTQYF.

The chain joins TRBV7-2 to TRBJ1-5; no DNA is available, so the TRBD1 call from TCRdb remains unchecked. This CDR3 region has 16 residues. Germline V gene lookup returns CDR1 SGHTA and CDR2 FQGNSA. CDR3 protein: CASSSSGGLSGQPQHF.

V and J are TRBV5-1 and TRBJ2-5; TCRdb's assignment of TRBD1 cannot be checked, as there is no DNA. The germline CDR1 and CDR2 sequences are SGHRS and YFSETQ. The CDR3 contains 13 residues. CDR3 in amino acids: CASSIGSGETQYF.

The chain combines TRBV28 with TRBJ2-7; there is no DNA to check the TCRdb D call of TRBD1. Germline CDR1 is MDHEN and CDR2 is SYDVKM. The length of the CDR3 is 15 residues. The CDR3 is CASSPDREASYEQYF. Based on the CDR3 plus reference TRBV28 and TRBJ2-7, the full variable domain is DVKVTQSSRYLVKRTGEKVFLECVQDMDHENMFWYRQDPGLGLRLIYFSYDVKMKEKGDIPEGYSVSREKKERFSLILESASTNQTSMYLCASSPDREASYEQYFGPGTRLTVT.

The genes are TRBV15 and TRBJ2-7; TCRdb calls TRBD1, which cannot be checked without DNA. CDR1 and CDR2 from the germline V gene are LNHNV and YYDKDF (reference sequence). CDR3 length equals 17 residues. CDR3 loop: CATSRDWAGATSYEQYF.

The chain employs TRBV6-5 and TRBJ2-7. CDR1 is MNHEY, CDR2 SVGAGI, per germline. The CDR3 runs 13 residues. The CDR3 loop is CASSRVSSYEQYF.

The chain carries TRBV7-3 and TRBJ2-3. Germline lookup yields CDR1 SGHTA and CDR2 FQGTGA. This CDR3 contains 14 residues. Here the CDR3 reads CASSFEYSTDTQYF.

The chain joins TRBV7-2 to TRBJ1-4; TCRdb gives TRBD1 as the D gene, but with no DNA this cannot be confirmed. The CDR3 has 15 amino acids. The V gene's germline CDR1 is SGHTA and CDR2 FQGNSA. The chain's CDR3 is CASSLTQGGAEKLFF. The full variable domain, rest sourced from reference TRBV7-2 and TRBJ1-4, is GAGVSQSPSNKVTEKGKDVELRCDPISGHTALYWYRQSLGQGLEFLIYFQGNSAPDKSGLPSDRFSAERTGGSVSTLTIQRTQQEDSAVYLCASSLTQGGAEKLFFGSGTQLSVL.

J is TRBJ2-5 and V is TRBV25-1; checking the TCRdb D call of TRBD1 is not possible without DNA. CDR1 and CDR2 (germline): MGHDK, SYGVNS. The CDR3 covers 18 residues. This CDR3 is CASSEPTGTVSFQETQYF.

This chain uses TRBV5-1 with TRBJ2-2. The CDR3 runs 13 residues. Germline-derived CDR1 and CDR2 are SGHRS and YFSETQ. CDR3 region: CASSLTQTGELFF.

The chain is built from TRBV6-5 and TRBJ2-7. Germline-derived CDR1 and CDR2 are MNHEY and SVGAGI. The CDR3 has 14 amino acids. CDR3: CASSYSEGSYEQYF.

V is TRBV5-1 and J is TRBJ2-3. CDR1 SGHRS and CDR2 YFSETQ come from the germline V gene. The CDR3 spans 14 residues. The CDR3 protein is CASSSRTSKDTQYF.

The chain carries TRBV7-9 and TRBJ2-5; the TCRdb call, TRBD1, lacks DNA for checking. This CDR3 contains 15 residues. The germline V gene encodes CDR1 SEHNR and CDR2 FQNEAQ (reference sequence). CDR3 in amino acids: CASSSRDRAQETQYF.

This chain links TRBV14 with TRBJ2-7; TCRdb names TRBD2, which stays unverified in the absence of DNA. The germline V gene encodes CDR1 SGHDN and CDR2 FVKESK. The CDR3 totals 15 residues. This CDR3 is CASSQEWAFSYEQYF.

This chain connects TRBV5-6 to TRBJ2-7; there is no DNA to check the TCRdb D call of TRBD1. The CDR3 totals 15 residues. The V gene's germline CDR1 is SGHDT and CDR2 YYEEEE. The chain's CDR3 is CASSSGPIYTYEQYF.

This chain uses TRBV6-1 with TRBJ1-2; TCRdb designates TRBD1, a call that cannot be tested without DNA. In germline, CDR1 is MNHNS, CDR2 SASEGT. The CDR3 loop spans 15 amino acids. The CDR3 protein is CASSESFRTSYGYTF.

The gene calls are TRBV5-1 and TRBJ2-5; TCRdb gives TRBD1 as the D gene, but with no DNA this cannot be confirmed. This CDR3 has 15 residues. CDR1 and CDR2 (germline): SGHRS, YFSETQ. Here the CDR3 reads CASSLMGADEETQYF.